This note documents a single T cell receptor beta chain sequence. The germline gives CDR1 SGDLS, CDR2 YYNGEE. J lost 4 bases, V lost 1 base, and 5 bases had no gene match. The CDR3 length is 15 residues. This record belongs to a study of CD8+ T cells in alopecia areata. RNA extraction was followed by reverse transcription into cDNA, which acted as the sequencing template. Repertoires were generated with immunoSEQ multiplex PCR, while TCRdb's copy carries only in-frame clones and drops some. This table has approximately 180,000 clones, around 50% appearing once. This chain joins TRBV9 and TRBJ2-1; 7 bases line up with TRBD2. Here the sequenced sample was CD4+ T cells sorted from blood, taken at week 0. This receptor was taken from a human donor with alopecia areata. CDR3 in amino acids: CASSVSLAVYNEQFF. The CDR3 DNA reads TGTGCCAGCAGCGTATCGCTAGCGGTGTACAATGAGCAGTTCTTC.